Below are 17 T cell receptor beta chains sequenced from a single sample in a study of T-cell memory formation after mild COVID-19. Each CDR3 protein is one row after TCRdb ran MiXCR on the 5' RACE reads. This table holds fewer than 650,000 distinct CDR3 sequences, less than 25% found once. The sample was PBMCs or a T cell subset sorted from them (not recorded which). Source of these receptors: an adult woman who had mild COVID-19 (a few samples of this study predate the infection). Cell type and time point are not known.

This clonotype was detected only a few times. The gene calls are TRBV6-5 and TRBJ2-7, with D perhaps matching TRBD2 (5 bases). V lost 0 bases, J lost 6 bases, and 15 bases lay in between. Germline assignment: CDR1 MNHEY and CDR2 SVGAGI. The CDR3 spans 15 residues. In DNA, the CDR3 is TGTGCCAGCAGTTACTCTGGCGTGGAGGACCCCGAGCAGTACTTC. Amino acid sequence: CASSYSGVEDPEQYF.

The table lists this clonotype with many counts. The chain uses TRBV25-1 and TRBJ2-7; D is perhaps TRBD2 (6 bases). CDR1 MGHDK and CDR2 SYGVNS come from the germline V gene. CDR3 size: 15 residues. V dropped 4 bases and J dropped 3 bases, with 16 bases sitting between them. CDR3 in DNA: TGTGCCAGCAGTGGGCCTACGAGGCGGGGCTACGAGCAGTACTTC. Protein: CASSGPTRRGYEQYF.

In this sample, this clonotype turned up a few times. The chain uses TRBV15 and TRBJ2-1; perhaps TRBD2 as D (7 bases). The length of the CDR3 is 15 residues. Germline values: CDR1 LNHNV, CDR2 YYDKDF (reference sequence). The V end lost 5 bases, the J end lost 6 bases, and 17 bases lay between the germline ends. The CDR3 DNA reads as TGTGCCACCAGCTACCGGGGGGCGTCGTCCAATGAGCAGTTCTTC. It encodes CATSYRGASSNEQFF.

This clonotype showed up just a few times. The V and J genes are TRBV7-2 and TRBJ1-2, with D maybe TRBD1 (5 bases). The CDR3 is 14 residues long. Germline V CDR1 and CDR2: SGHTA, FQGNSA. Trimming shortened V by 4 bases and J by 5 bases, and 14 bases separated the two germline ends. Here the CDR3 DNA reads TGTGCCAGCAGCTACCGAGGGGAGGGTTATGGCTACACCTTC. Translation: CASSYRGEGYGYTF.

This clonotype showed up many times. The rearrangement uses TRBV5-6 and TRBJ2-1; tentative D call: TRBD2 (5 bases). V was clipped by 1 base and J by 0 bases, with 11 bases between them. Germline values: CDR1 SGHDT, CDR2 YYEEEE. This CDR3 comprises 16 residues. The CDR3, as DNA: TGTGCCAGCAGCTTGATGGAGCGGAGCTCCTACAATGAGCAGTTCTTC. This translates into CASSLMERSSYNEQFF.

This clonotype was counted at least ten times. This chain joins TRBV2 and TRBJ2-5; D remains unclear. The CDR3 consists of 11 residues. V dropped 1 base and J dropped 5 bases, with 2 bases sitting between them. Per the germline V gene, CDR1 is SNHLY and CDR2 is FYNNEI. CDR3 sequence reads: CASSEEETQYF. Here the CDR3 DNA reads TGTGCCAGCAGTGAAGAGGAGACCCAGTACTTC.

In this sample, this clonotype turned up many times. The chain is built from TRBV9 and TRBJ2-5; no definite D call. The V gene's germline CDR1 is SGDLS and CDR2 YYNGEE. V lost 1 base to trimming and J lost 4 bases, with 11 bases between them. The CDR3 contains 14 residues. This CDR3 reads CASSVQVESETQYF. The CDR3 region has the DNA TGTGCCAGCAGCGTACAGGTGGAATCAGAGACCCAGTACTTC. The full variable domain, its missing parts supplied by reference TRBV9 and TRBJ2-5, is DSGVTQTPKHLITATGQRVTLRCSPRSGDLSVYWYQQSLDQGLQFLIQYYNGEERAKGNILERFSAQQFPDLHSELNLSSLELGDSALYFCASSVQVESETQYFGPGTRLLVL.

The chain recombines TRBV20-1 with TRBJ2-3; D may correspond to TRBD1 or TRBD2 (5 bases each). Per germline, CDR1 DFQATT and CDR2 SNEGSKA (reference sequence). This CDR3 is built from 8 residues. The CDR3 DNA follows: TGCGGGACGGATACGCAGTATTTT. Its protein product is CGTDTQYF.

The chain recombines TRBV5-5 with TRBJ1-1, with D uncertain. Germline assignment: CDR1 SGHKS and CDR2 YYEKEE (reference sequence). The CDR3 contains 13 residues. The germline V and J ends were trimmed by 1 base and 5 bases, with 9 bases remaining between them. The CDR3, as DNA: TGTGCCAGCAGCTTGTGGGTCAGGACTGAAGCTTTCTTT. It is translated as CASSLWVRTEAFF.

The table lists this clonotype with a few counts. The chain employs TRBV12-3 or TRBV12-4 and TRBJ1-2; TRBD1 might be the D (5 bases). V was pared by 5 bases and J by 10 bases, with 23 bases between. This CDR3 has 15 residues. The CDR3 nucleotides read TGTGCCAGCAGTGGACCTCGGCAGGGCGCTTTTTTCTACACCTTC. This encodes CASSGPRQGAFFYTF.

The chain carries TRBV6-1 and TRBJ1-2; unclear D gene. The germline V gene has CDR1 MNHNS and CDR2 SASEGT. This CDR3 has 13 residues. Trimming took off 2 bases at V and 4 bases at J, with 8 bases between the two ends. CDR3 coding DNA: TGTGCCAGCAGTGAACGAGGGTTCTATGGCTACACCTTC. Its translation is CASSERGFYGYTF.

The CDR3 DNA reads as TGTGCCAGCGGAGAAGTAGGGAATTCACCCCTCCACTTT. It codes for CASGEVGNSPLHF. The V gene is TRBV7-3, the J gene TRBJ1-6, with D unresolved. Germline-derived CDR1 and CDR2 are SGHTA and FQGTGA. The CDR3 extends over 13 amino acids. V lost 8 bases to trimming and J lost 7 bases, with 12 bases between them.

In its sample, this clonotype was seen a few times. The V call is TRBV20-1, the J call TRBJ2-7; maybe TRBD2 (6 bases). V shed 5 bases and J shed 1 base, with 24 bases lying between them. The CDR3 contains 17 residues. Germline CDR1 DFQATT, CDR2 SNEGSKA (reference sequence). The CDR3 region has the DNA TGCAGTGCTTCATCGTGGGGGGAGAGTGGGGCATCCTACGAGCAGTACTTC. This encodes CSASSWGESGASYEQYF.

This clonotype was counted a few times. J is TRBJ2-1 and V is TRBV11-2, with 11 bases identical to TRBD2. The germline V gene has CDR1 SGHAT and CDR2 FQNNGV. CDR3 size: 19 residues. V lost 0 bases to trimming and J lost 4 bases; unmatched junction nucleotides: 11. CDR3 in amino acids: CASSLDSSLAGGFYNEQFF. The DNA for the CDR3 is TGTGCCAGCAGCTTAGACTCCTCATTAGCGGGAGGGTTTTACAATGAGCAGTTCTTC.

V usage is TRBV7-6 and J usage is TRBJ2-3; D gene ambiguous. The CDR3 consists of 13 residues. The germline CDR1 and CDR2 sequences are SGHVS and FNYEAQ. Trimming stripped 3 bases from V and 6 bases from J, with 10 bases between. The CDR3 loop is CASSFDPADTQYF. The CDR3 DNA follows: TGTGCCAGCAGCTTTGACCCAGCGGATACGCAGTATTTT. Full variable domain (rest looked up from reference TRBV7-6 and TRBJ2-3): GAGVSQSPRYKVTKRGQDVALRCDPISGHVSLYWYRQALGQGPEFLTYFNYEAQQDKSGLPNDRFSAERPEGSISTLTIQRTEQRDSAMYRCASSFDPADTQYFGPGTRLTVL.

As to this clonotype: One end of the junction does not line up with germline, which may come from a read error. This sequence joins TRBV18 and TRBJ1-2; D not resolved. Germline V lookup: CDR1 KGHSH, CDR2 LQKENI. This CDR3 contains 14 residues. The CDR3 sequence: CASSPPTDNYGYAF. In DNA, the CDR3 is TGTGCCAGCTCACCACCGACGGATAACTATGGCTACGCCTTC.

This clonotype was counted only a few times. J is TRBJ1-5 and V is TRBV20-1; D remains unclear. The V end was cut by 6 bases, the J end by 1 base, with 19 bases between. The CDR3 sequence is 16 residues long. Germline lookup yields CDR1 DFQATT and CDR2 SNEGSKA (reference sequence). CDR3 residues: CSATKHPLGSNQPQHF. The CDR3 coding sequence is TGCAGTGCCACCAAGCATCCCTTAGGGAGCAATCAGCCCCAGCATTTT.